Below, 22 T cell receptor beta chains from the same sample are listed, as sequenced in a study of blood T cell repertoires in COVID-19. Sequencing used immunoSEQ multiplex PCR; TCRdb keeps in-frame clones, though not all of them. The table records about 370,000 clones, around 90% of them present only once. Specimen: peripheral blood. These receptors came from a woman under 40 with COVID-19, enrolled during active disease.

The chain joins TRBV5-1 to TRBJ1-1; TRBD1 matches 8 bases. The CDR3 consists of 17 residues. The V gene end was trimmed by 4 bases and the J gene end by 0 bases; junction bases not matched to a gene: 11. Germline CDR1 and CDR2: SGHRS and YFSETQ. The CDR3, as DNA: TGCGCCAGCAGCCAAGGACAGGGTTGGGACATGAACACTGAAGCTTTCTTT. This gives the protein CASSQGQGWDMNTEAFF. Looking up the rest from reference TRBV5-1 and TRBJ1-1 gives the full variable domain: KAGVTQTPRYLIKTRGQQVTLSCSPISGHRSVSWYQQTPGQGLQFLFEYFSETQRNKGNFPGRFSGRQFSNSRSEMNVSTLELGDSALYLCASSQGQGWDMNTEAFFGQGTRLTVV.

CDR3 residues: CAIRGLAGDTGTDTQYF. The CDR3 nucleotides are TGTGCCATCAGGGGACTAGCGGGAGATACGGGCACAGATACGCAGTATTTT. The chain recombines TRBV10-3 with TRBJ2-3; 14 positions agree with TRBD2. CDR3 size: 17 residues. After removal of 6 bases from V and 1 base from J, the junction contained 6 bases not matched to a gene. The germline V gene has CDR1 ENHRY and CDR2 SYGVKD.

This clone is a singleton in its sample. This chain links TRBV28 with TRBJ1-2; perhaps TRBD1 as D (5 bases). The V end lost 7 bases, the J end lost 8 bases, and 14 bases lay between the germline ends. CDR1 is MDHEN and CDR2 is SYDVKM in the germline V gene. CDR3 length: 12 amino acids. This CDR3 is CASITGPSGYTF. In DNA, the CDR3 is TGTGCCAGCATAACAGGTCCCTCAGGCTACACCTTC.

V is TRBV11-2 and J is TRBJ2-7, with unresolved D. This CDR3 has 13 residues. V lost 1 base to trimming and J lost 2 bases, with 6 bases between them. CDR1 is SGHAT and CDR2 is FQNNGV in the germline V gene. The DNA of the CDR3 is TGTGCCAGCAGCTTAGGGGCCCCCTACGAGCAGTACTTC. Translation: CASSLGAPYEQYF.

V and J are TRBV7-2 and TRBJ1-1; D is unresolved. Trimming removed 6 bases from V and 3 bases from J, with 17 bases in between. The CDR3 is 15 residues long. Looked up from germline, CDR1 is SGHTA and CDR2 is FQGNSA. The CDR3 sequence is CASRDPRRGDTEAFF. The CDR3 DNA reads as TGTGCCAGCAGAGACCCCCGACGCGGGGACACTGAAGCTTTCTTT.

This clone has just one count. The V call is TRBV4-3, the J call TRBJ1-2, with D tentatively TRBD1 (6 bases). The V end was cut by 0 bases, the J end by 2 bases, with 25 bases between. This CDR3 is 20 amino acids long. Germline CDR1 is LGHNA and CDR2 is YSLEER. In DNA, the CDR3 is TGCGCCAGCAGCCAAGAATTAGGCCTTTTGGGCAGGGGCGAGAACTATGGCTACACCTTC. Protein product: CASSQELGLLGRGENYGYTF.

The chain couples TRBV6-5 to TRBJ2-7; 11 bases match TRBD1. Germline assignment: CDR1 MNHEY and CDR2 SVGAGI. The J segment lost 4 bases and the V segment lost 6 bases, leaving 5 bases of the junction unmatched. This CDR3 comprises 14 residues. CDR3 protein: CASRVGQGAYEQYV. DNA for the CDR3: TGTGCCAGCAGGGTCGGACAGGGGGCGTACGAGCAGTACGTC.

The chain recombines TRBV9 with TRBJ2-7, with D tentatively TRBD1 (5 bases). CDR1 is SGDLS and CDR2 is YYNGEE in the germline V gene. The CDR3 is 14 amino acids. With 0 bases removed from V and 3 bases from J, the gap between germline ends came to 10 bases. Written as DNA, the CDR3 is TGTGCCAGCAGCGTAGACTGGGGCAGCTACGAGCAGTACTTC. It yields the protein CASSVDWGSYEQYF.

V is TRBV18 and J is TRBJ2-5, with 7 bases lining up with TRBD2. The CDR3 extends over 16 amino acids. Germline V CDR1 and CDR2: KGHSH, LQKENI. Trimming cost V 3 bases and J 4 bases; bases outside gene matches: 11. The CDR3: CASSPFEAGVAETQYF. CDR3 nucleotides: TGTGCCAGCTCACCGTTCGAGGCGGGGGTGGCAGAGACCCAGTACTTC.

The J gene is TRBJ2-1, the V gene TRBV4-2, with D perhaps matching TRBD2 (6 bases). The V gene lost 4 bases and the J gene lost 8 bases, with 15 bases spanning the gap. Germline loops: CDR1 LGHNA, CDR2 YNFKEQ. The CDR3 spans 14 residues. CDR3 amino acids: CASSRGDFMDEQFF. The CDR3 DNA reads TGTGCCAGCAGCCGAGGGGACTTTATGGATGAGCAGTTCTTC.

J is TRBJ2-7 and V is TRBV5-1, with 8 bases that match TRBD1. The CDR3 has 14 residues. V was pared by 0 bases and J by 4 bases, with 3 bases of the junction left unmatched. Germline lookup yields CDR1 SGHRS and CDR2 YFSETQ. The CDR3 sequence: CASSLGGTGYEQYF. The DNA for the CDR3 is TGCGCCAGCAGCTTGGGAGGGACAGGTTACGAGCAGTACTTC.

The chain carries TRBV6-5 and TRBJ2-7; TRBD2 matches 11 bases. CDR1 and CDR2 from the germline V gene are MNHEY and SVGAGI. Trimming at V came to 5 bases and at J to 5 bases, leaving 8 bases not matched to a gene. The CDR3 is made up of 15 amino acids. CDR3 loop: CASSRSSGRTNEQYV. The CDR3, as DNA: TGTGCCAGCAGTCGCTCTAGCGGGAGGACCAACGAGCAGTACGTC.

The chain combines TRBV5-1 with TRBJ2-7; weak D call: TRBD2 (5 bases). There are 15 residues in the CDR3. Looked up from germline, CDR1 is SGHRS and CDR2 is YFSETQ. With 0 bases removed from V and 2 bases from J, the gap between germline ends came to 12 bases. The CDR3 DNA is TGCGCCAGCAGCTTGGGGGCTAGCAAGACCTACGAGCAGTACTTC. This sequence encodes CASSLGASKTYEQYF.

This clone was seen once. The chain links TRBV7-6 to TRBJ2-3; 8 bases line up with TRBD2. Germline CDR1 SGHVS, CDR2 FNYEAQ. Trimming cost V 2 bases and J 6 bases; bases outside gene matches: 13. CDR3 length: 17 residues. The CDR3 here is CASSLPRGTSLSDTQYF. The DNA of the CDR3 is TGTGCCAGCAGCTTACCCCGTGGGACTAGTCTGTCGGATACGCAGTATTTT.

Concerning this clone: Mismatch with germline at one junction end may stem from a read error. The V gene is TRBV6-6, the J gene TRBJ2-7; 7 positions match TRBD1. Germline CDR1 reads MNHNY; CDR2 reads SVGAGI (reference sequence). The CDR3 extends over 13 amino acids. This CDR3 reads CASSHRQGLGVFF. CDR3 in DNA: TGTGCCAGCAGTCACCGACAGGGCCTAGGGGTATTCTTC.

This clone was seen more than once but under ten times. The V gene is TRBV7-9, the J gene TRBJ1-1; 7 nucleotides agree with TRBD1. The CDR3 spans 14 residues. From germline, CDR1 is SEHNR and CDR2 FQNEAQ (reference sequence). V gave up 6 bases and J gave up 3 bases; unmatched junction bases: 7. CDR3 protein: CASRAGGRDTEAFF. The CDR3 region has the DNA TGTGCCAGCAGGGCAGGGGGAAGAGACACTGAAGCTTTCTTT.

V gene TRBV3-1 (or the pseudogene TRBV3-2) combines with J gene TRBJ2-1; D uncertain. Germline V lookup: CDR1 LGHDT, CDR2 YNNKEL (reference sequence). Trimming shortened V by 4 bases and J by 6 bases, and 10 bases separated the two germline ends. This CDR3 region has 13 residues. CDR3 in DNA: TGTGCCAGCAGCCCCCCTGGGCTCAATGAGCAGTTCTTC. Translating it yields CASSPPGLNEQFF.

Notes on this clone: The sample holds other DNA sequences that translate to the same CDR3. CDR3 residues: CASSLPGFSGTEAFF. The DNA for the CDR3 is TGTGCCAGCAGCTTACCGGGATTTTCCGGCACTGAAGCTTTCTTT. The V gene is TRBV7-9, the J gene TRBJ1-1; D uncertain. The CDR3 totals 15 residues. Germline assignment: CDR1 SEHNR and CDR2 FQNEAQ (reference sequence). Trimming pared 2 bases from V and 4 bases from J, leaving 14 bases between.

This chain connects TRBV4-3 to TRBJ2-7, with D tentatively TRBD2 (6 bases). Trimming removed 1 base from V and 6 bases from J, with 13 bases in between. The CDR3 sequence is 14 residues long. Germline CDR1 LGHNA, CDR2 YSLEER. The CDR3: CASSQVRGGSEQYF. DNA of the CDR3: TGCGCCAGCAGCCAAGTCCGGGGAGGAAGCGAGCAGTACTTC.

The CDR3 bases are TGCGCCAGCATTCGGCCTAGCGGGGCCCCGTCCACAGATACGCAGTATTTT. Translated: CASIRPSGAPSTDTQYF. The chain combines TRBV10-2 with TRBJ2-3; TRBD2 aligns across 9 bases. This CDR3 contains 17 residues. After removal of 7 bases from V and 2 bases from J, the junction contained 13 bases not matched to a gene. Germline V gene lookup returns CDR1 WSHSY and CDR2 SAAADI.

The genes are TRBV6-5 and TRBJ2-4, with 8 bases identical to TRBD2. The germline V gene has CDR1 MNHEY and CDR2 SVGAGI. The CDR3 is made up of 13 amino acids. V lost 0 bases to trimming and J lost 15 bases; unmatched junction nucleotides: 7. The CDR3 loop reads CASSYSREGPPYF. The CDR3 DNA reads TGTGCCAGCAGTTACTCCCGGGAGGGCCCGCCGTACTTC.

The V and J genes are TRBV7-6 and TRBJ2-1, with 7 bases identical to TRBD2. The junction had 8 bases not matched to a gene; V was cut back by 1 base and J by 5 bases. The CDR3 consists of 16 residues. Looked up from germline, CDR1 is SGHVS and CDR2 is FNYEAQ. The CDR3 region is CASSLEGGSYHNEQFF. The CDR3 DNA sequence: TGTGCCAGCAGCTTAGAGGGCGGGAGTTACCACAATGAGCAGTTCTTC.